This entry lists 6 T cell receptor beta chains sequenced from one sample in a study of CD8 T cells in Susac syndrome. RNA amounts of about 0.5 to 1 ug underwent reverse transcription with random hexamers. Each CDR3 protein is one row after TCRdb ran MiXCR on the immunoSEQ multiplex PCR reads. The profile shows some 160,000 distinct CDR3 sequences, 92% of them singletons. Sequences were obtained from CD4+ T cells from PBMCs. The receptors here all came from a human donor in good health.

The chain's CDR3 is CASSYSGGQGANYGYTF. The CDR3 DNA is TGTGCCAGCAGTTACTCGGGAGGGCAGGGGGCGAACTATGGCTACACCTTC. The chain has TRBV6-5 and TRBJ1-2; 8 nucleotides line up with TRBD1. Losses at the gene ends were 0 bases for V and 2 bases for J; bases not matched to a gene: 8. The CDR3 loop spans 17 amino acids. In germline, CDR1 is MNHEY, CDR2 SVGAGI.

This sequence joins TRBV6-5 and TRBJ1-3, with unresolved D. Germline V gene lookup returns CDR1 MNHEY and CDR2 SVGAGI. CDR3 length: 15 amino acids. Trimming pared 0 bases from V and 0 bases from J, leaving 6 bases between. CDR3: CASSYSIHSGNTIYF. In nucleotides, the CDR3 is TGTGCCAGCAGTTACTCGATCCACTCTGGAAACACCATATATTTT.

The genes are TRBV7-9 and TRBJ1-5; D remains ambiguous. V lost 5 bases and J lost 4, with 9 bases in between. CDR3 length: 13 amino acids. Germline CDR1 and CDR2: SEHNR and FQNEAQ (reference sequence). CDR3 DNA sequence: TGTGCCAGCAGCGGCGGGGTAAATCAGCCCCAGCATTTT. Its protein product is CASSGGVNQPQHF.

The rearrangement uses TRBV7-9 and TRBJ2-2; 10 bases fit TRBD1. Germline V gene lookup returns CDR1 SEHNR and CDR2 FQNEAQ (reference sequence). Unmatched junction bases numbered 1, after V lost 2 bases and J lost 4 bases. The CDR3 contains 15 residues. CDR3 region: CASSLRDRGTGELFF. CDR3 DNA sequence: TGTGCCAGCAGCTTAAGGGACAGGGGCACCGGGGAGCTGTTTTTT.

The V and J genes are TRBV14 and TRBJ1-1, with TRBD1 matching 8 bases. V was clipped by 4 bases and J by 11 bases; unmatched bases: 9. Germline values: CDR1 SGHDN, CDR2 FVKESK. This CDR3 contains 13 residues. CDR3 amino acids: CASSRIQGEVAFF. The DNA for the CDR3 is TGTGCCAGCAGCCGAATACAGGGGGAGGTGGCTTTCTTT.

The V gene is TRBV7-9, the J gene TRBJ1-1; 9 nucleotides line up with TRBD1. The junction had 6 bases not matched to a gene; V was cut back by 5 bases and J by 5 bases. CDR1 and CDR2 from the germline V gene are SEHNR and FQNEAQ (reference sequence). The CDR3 consists of 14 residues. The CDR3 region has the DNA TGTGCCAGCAGCCAGACAGGGGGTGAGACTGAAGCTTTCTTT. It yields the protein CASSQTGGETEAFF. The full variable domain, with the rest looked up from reference TRBV7-9 and TRBJ1-1, is DTGVSQNPRHKITKRGQNVTFRCDPISEHNRLYWYRQTLGQGPEFLTYFQNEAQLEKSRLLSDRFSAERPKGSFSTLEIQRTEQGDSAMYLCASSQTGGETEAFFGQGTRLTVV.